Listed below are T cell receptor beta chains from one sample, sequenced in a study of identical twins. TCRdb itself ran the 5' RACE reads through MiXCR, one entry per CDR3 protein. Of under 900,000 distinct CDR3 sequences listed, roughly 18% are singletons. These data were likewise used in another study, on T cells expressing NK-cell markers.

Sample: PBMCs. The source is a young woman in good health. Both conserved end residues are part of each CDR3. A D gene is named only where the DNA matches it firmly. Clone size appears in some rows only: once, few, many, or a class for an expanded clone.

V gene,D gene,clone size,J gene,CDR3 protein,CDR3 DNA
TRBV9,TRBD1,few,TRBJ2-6,CASSVGTGSGANVLTF,TGTGCCAGCAGCGTCGGGACAGGGTCTGGGGCCAACGTCCTGACTTTC
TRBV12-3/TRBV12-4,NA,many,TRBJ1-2,CASSQGNYGYTF,TGTGCCAGCAGTCAGGGGAACTATGGCTACACCTTC
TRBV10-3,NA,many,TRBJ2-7,CAINSMGEQYF,TGTGCCATCAACTCCATGGGGGAGCAGTACTTC
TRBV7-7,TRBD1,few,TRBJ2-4,CASRRTGEAKNIQYF,TGTGCCAGCAGACGGACAGGGGAGGCCAAAAACATTCAGTACTTC
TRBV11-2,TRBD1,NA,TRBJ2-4,CASSSGRDRGLGIQYF,TGTGCCAGCAGCTCTGGCCGGGACAGGGGGCTCGGCATTCAGTACTTC
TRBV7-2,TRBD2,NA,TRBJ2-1,CASSFGSGRRYEQFF,TGTGCCAGCAGCTTCGGTAGCGGGAGAAGGTATGAGCAGTTCTTC
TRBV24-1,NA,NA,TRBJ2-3,CATSRDEGTQYF,TGTGCCACCAGTAGGGACGAGGGTACGCAGTATTTT
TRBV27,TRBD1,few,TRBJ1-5,CASRTTGGNQPQHF,TGTGCCAGCAGAACCACAGGGGGAAATCAGCCCCAGCATTTT
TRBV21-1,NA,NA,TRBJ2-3,CASSVPGTPLSTDTQYF,TGTGCCAGCAGCGTACCCGGGACACCACTAAGCACAGATACGCAGTATTTT
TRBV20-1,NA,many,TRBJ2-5,CSARAPSSETQYF,TGCAGTGCTAGAGCCCCTAGCTCAGAGACCCAGTACTTC
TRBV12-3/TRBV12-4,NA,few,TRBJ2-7,CASSSLNEQYF,TGTGCCAGCAGTTCCCTAAACGAGCAGTACTTC
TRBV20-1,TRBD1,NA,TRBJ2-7,CSATSGTGSYEQYF,TGCAGTGCCACATCCGGGACAGGTAGCTACGAGCAGTACTTC
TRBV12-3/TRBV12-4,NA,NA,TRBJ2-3,CASSLKGFRNTQYF,TGTGCCAGCAGTTTAAAGGGATTTAGAAATACGCAGTATTTT
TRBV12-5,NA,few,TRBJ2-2,CASGLFPTGELFF,TGTGCTAGTGGTTTGTTTCCTACCGGGGAGCTGTTTTTT
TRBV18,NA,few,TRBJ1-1,CASSTLSGGTEAFF,TGTGCCAGCTCCACTTTATCCGGGGGCACTGAAGCTTTCTTT